This entry is about one TCR beta chain. What it binds is unknown. Once obtained from cultured CD4+ T cells, the DNA was sequenced using the Oncomine TCR Beta short-read assay. TCRdb re-derived calls from the PCR reads in MiXCR, one entry per CDR3 protein. The sample yields tens of thousands of distinct CDR3 sequences, about 50% seen once. The V gene's germline CDR1 is KGHSH and CDR2 LQKENI. CDR3 length equals 13 residues. The V and J ends lost 3 bases and 5 bases respectively, with 11 bases between them. This sample is drawn from a study of vaccination and CD4 T cells after COVID-19. Study in general: Post-COVID draws followed diagnosis by a median around 100 days (range 35 to 161). The stimulus for the cells was overlapping spike peptides derived from SARS-CoV-2, HCoV-NL63, HCoV-OC43 and HCoV-229E. No peptide, an HIV-1 Nef pool, or a CEFX pool was what each control culture received.

Treatment meaning: approximately 9-day PBMC culture with coronavirus spike peptide pools or control peptides (ViraFEST assay). ViraFEST expanded antigen-specific T cells with peptide pools, then sequenced TCRs. This chain connects TRBV18 to TRBJ2-7, with D possibly matching TRBD1 (6 bases). The material sequenced was CD4+ T cells from blood, cultured in vitro, taken before SARS-CoV-2 vaccination. This TCR was recovered from a human donor who received a COVID-19 vaccine. CDR3 protein: CASSPLQGDEQYF. The CDR3 DNA is TGTGCCAGCTCACCTTTACAGGGAGACGAGCAGTACTTC.